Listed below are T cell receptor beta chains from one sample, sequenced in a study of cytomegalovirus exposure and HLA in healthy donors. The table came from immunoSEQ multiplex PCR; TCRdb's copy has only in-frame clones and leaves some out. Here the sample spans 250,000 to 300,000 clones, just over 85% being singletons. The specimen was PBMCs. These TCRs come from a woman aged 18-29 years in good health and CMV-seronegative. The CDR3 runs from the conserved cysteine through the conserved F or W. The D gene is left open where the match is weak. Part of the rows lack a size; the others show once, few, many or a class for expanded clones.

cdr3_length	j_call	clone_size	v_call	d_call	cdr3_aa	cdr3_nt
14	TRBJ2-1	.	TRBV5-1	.	CASSLGTTYNEQFF	TGCGCCAGCAGCTTGGGGACAACCTACAATGAGCAGTTCTTC
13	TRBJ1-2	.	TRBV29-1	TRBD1	CSVEDRGNYGYTF	TGCAGCGTTGAGGACAGGGGCAACTATGGCTACACCTTC
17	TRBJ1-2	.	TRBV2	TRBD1	CASSVGQGLSANYGYTF	TGTGCCAGCAGTGTCGGACAGGGCCTATCAGCTAACTATGGCTACACCTTC
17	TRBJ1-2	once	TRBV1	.	CTSSQEGGQIQNYGYTF	TGCACCAGCAGCCAAGAGGGGGGACAGATCCAGAACTATGGCTACACCTTC
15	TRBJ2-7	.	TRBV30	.	CAWSVQGRPSYEQYF	TGTGCCTGGAGTGTGCAGGGGCGTCCATCCTACGAGCAGTACTTC
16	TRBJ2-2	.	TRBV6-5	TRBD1	CASSYTENRGPGELFF	TGTGCCAGCAGTTACACCGAAAACAGGGGCCCCGGGGAGCTGTTTTTT
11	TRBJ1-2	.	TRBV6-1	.	CASRRRDGYTF	TGTGCCAGCAGGAGGAGGGATGGCTACACCTTC
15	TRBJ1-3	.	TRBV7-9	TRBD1	CASSTYRGRGNTIYF	TGTGCCAGCAGCACATACAGGGGGCGCGGAAACACCATATATTTT
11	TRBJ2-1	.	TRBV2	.	CASTPLRKQFF	TGTGCCAGCACCCCACTAAGAAAGCAGTTCTTC
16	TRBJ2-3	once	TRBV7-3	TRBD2	CASSSWTSGSTDTQYF	TGTGCCAGCAGCTCGTGGACTAGCGGGAGCACAGATACGCAGTATTTT
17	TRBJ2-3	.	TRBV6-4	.	CASSESFYRNYTDTQYF	TGTGCCAGCAGTGAGTCATTCTACAGGAATTACACAGATACGCAGTATTTT
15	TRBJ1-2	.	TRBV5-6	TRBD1	CASSLGQGENYGYTF	TGTGCCAGCAGCTTGGGACAGGGGGAAAACTATGGCTACACCTTC
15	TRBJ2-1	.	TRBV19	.	CASSIPTSSYNEQFF	TGTGCCAGTAGTATCCCTACTAGCTCCTACAATGAGCAGTTCTTC
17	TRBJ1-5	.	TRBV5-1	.	CASSLGTAPYSNQPQHF	TGCGCCAGCAGCTTGGGGACAGCACCTTATAGCAATCAGCCCCAGCATTTT
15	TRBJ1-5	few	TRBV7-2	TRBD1	CASSLRTGTNQPQHF	TGTGCCAGCAGCCTTAGGACAGGGACTAATCAGCCCCAGCATTTT
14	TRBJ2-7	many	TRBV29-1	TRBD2	CSGLAGGGTYEQYF	TGCAGCGGACTAGCGGGAGGAGGTACCTACGAGCAGTACTTC
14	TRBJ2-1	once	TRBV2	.	CASSVSQGSNEQFF	TGTGCCAGCAGTGTATCACAGGGTTCCAATGAGCAGTTCTTC
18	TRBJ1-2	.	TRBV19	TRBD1	CASSKKGFGDREVYGYTF	TGTGCCAGTAGCAAAAAGGGGTTCGGGGACAGGGAGGTCTATGGCTACACCTTC
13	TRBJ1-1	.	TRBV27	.	CASSLQGSIEAFF	TGTGCCAGCAGTTTACAGGGGTCGATTGAAGCTTTCTTT
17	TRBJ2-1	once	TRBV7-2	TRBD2	CASSLWTASGSYNEQFF	TGTGCCAGCAGCTTATGGACGGCTAGCGGCTCCTACAATGAGCAGTTCTTC
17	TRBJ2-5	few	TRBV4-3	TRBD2	CASSQDVGGVIKETQYF	TGCGCCAGCAGCCAAGATGTGGGGGGGGTGATTAAAGAGACCCAGTACTTC
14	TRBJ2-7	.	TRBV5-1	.	CASSLQGRAYEQYF	TGCGCCAGCAGCTTGCAAGGCAGGGCCTACGAGCAGTACTTC
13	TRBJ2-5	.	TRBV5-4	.	CASSPVSQETQYF	TGTGCCAGCAGCCCAGTATCCCAAGAGACCCAGTACTTC
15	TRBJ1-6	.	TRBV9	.	CASSQRQASNSPLHF	TGTGCCAGCAGTCAAAGACAGGCGTCTAATTCACCCCTCCACTTT
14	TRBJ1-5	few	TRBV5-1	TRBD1	CASSLGTGDQPQHF	TGCGCCAGCAGCTTGGGGACAGGGGATCAGCCCCAGCATTTT
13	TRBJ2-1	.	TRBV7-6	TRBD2	CASGLAAYNEQFF	TGTGCCAGCGGGCTAGCGGCTTACAATGAGCAGTTCTTC
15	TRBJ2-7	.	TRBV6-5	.	CASSYSGGLGDEQYF	TGTGCCAGCAGTTACTCTGGGGGGTTGGGCGACGAGCAGTACTTC
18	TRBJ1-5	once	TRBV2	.	CASSENLRTDDSNQPQHF	TGTGCCAGCAGCGAGAACCTCAGGACAGACGATAGCAATCAGCCCCAGCATTTT
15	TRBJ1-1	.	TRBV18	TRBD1	CASSGAGQVGTEAFF	TGTGCCAGCTCAGGCGCGGGACAGGTCGGCACTGAAGCTTTCTTT
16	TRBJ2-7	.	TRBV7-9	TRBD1	CASSPKQGPQTYEQYF	TGTGCCAGCAGCCCGAAACAGGGGCCCCAGACCTACGAGCAGTACTTC
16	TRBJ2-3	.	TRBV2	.	CASSEQGPSRTIGQYF	TGTGCCAGCAGTGAACAGGGTCCGAGCCGCACAATAGGGCAGTATTTT
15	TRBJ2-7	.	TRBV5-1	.	CASSLGAGPTYEQYF	TGCGCCAGCAGCTTGGGGGCAGGTCCTACCTACGAGCAGTACTTC
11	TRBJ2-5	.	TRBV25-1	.	CASSDVSVQYF	TGTGCCAGCAGTGATGTATCAGTCCAGTACTTC
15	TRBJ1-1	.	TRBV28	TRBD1	CASSLSTGGITEAFF	TGTGCCAGCAGTTTATCGACAGGGGGCATTACTGAAGCTTTCTTT
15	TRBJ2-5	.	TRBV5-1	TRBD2	CASSLGLAGGETQYF	TGCGCCAGCAGCCTGGGGCTAGCGGGAGGGGAGACCCAGTACTTC
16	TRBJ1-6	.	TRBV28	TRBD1	CASSSAGGVDNSPLHF	TGTGCCAGCAGTTCTGCAGGGGGCGTAGATAATTCACCCCTCCACTTT
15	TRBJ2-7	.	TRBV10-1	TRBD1	CASSDLTGGRYEQYF	TGCGCCAGCAGTGATTTGACAGGGGGCCGGTACGAGCAGTACTTC
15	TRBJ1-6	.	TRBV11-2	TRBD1	CASRMRQGYNSPLHF	TGTGCCAGCAGGATGCGACAGGGGTATAATTCACCCCTCCACTTT
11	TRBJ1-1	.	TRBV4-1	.	CASSQGRQTFF	TGCGCCAGCAGCCAAGGTCGACAGACTTTCTTT